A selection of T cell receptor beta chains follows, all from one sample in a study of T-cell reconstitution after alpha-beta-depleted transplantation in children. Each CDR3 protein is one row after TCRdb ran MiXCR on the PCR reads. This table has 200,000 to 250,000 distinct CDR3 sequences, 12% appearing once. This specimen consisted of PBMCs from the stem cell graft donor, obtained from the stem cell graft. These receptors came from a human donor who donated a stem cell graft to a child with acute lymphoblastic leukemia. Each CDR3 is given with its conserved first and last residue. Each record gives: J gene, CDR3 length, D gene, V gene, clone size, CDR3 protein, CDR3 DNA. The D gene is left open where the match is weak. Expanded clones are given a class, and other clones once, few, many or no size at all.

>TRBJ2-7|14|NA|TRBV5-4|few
CASSSRQGNYEQYF
TGTGCCAGCAGCTCCCGGCAGGGGAACTACGAGCAGTACTTC
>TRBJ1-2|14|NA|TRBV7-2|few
CASSYREGNYGYTF
TGTGCCAGCAGCTACAGGGAGGGCAACTATGGCTACACCTTC
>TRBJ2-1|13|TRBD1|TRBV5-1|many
CASRWTGINEQFF
TGCGCCAGCAGGTGGACAGGGATCAATGAGCAGTTCTTC
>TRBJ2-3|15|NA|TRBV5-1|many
CASSRADHSTDTQYF
TGCGCCAGCAGCCGGGCTGATCACAGCACAGATACGCAGTATTTT
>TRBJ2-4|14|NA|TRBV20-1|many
CSADLRGPKNIQYF
TGCAGTGCCGATCTCCGGGGGCCCAAAAACATTCAGTACTTC
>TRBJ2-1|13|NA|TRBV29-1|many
CTGSNGLVNEQFF
TGCACCGGTTCGAACGGGTTGGTGAATGAGCAGTTCTTC
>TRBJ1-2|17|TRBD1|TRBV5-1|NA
CASSFQPGQGDNYGYTF
TGCGCCAGCAGCTTCCAACCAGGACAGGGAGATAACTATGGCTACACCTTC
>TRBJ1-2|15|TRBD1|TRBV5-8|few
CASSLTGQGYYGYTF
TGTGCCAGCAGCCTAACAGGACAGGGGTACTATGGCTACACCTTC
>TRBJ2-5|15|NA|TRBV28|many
CASSFLRGRRETQYF
TGTGCCAGCAGTTTTCTCAGGGGTAGACGGGAGACCCAGTACTTC
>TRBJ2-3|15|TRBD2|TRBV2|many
CASSVQGLALDTQYF
TGTGCCAGCAGTGTTCAGGGACTAGCGTTAGATACGCAGTATTTT
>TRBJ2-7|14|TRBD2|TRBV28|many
CASTLAGGTYEQYF
TGTGCCAGCACCTTAGCGGGAGGGACCTACGAGCAGTACTTC
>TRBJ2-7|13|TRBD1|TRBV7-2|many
CASSLGGRREQYF
TGTGCCAGCAGTTTAGGGGGCCGCCGCGAGCAGTACTTC
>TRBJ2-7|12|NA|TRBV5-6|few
CASSRRGNEQYF
TGTGCCAGCAGCCGGAGGGGGAACGAGCAGTACTTC
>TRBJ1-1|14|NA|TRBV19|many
CASSRRTGHTEAFF
TGTGCCAGTAGTAGACGAACAGGGCACACTGAAGCTTTCTTT
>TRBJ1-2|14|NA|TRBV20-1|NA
CSVGTPGRDYAYTF
TGCAGTGTAGGGACCCCCGGTAGAGACTATGCCTACACCTTC
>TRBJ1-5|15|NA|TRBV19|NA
CASSIFGSSNQPQHF
TGTGCCAGTAGTATATTCGGCAGTAGCAATCAGCCCCAGCATTTT
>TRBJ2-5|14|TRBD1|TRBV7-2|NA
CASSSNDRGETQYF
TGTGCCAGCAGCTCGAACGACAGGGGGGAGACCCAGTACTTC
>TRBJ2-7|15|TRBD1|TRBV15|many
CATSGQRDRGYEQYF
TGTGCCACCAGCGGACAGCGGGACAGGGGCTACGAGCAGTACTTC
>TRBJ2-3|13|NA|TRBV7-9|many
CASSYQSTDTQYF
TGTGCCAGCAGTTATCAAAGCACAGATACGCAGTATTTT
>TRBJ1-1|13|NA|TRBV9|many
CASSVEGETEAFF
TGTGCCAGCAGCGTAGAGGGGGAGACTGAAGCTTTCTTT
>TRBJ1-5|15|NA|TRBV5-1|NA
CASSLASGDGQPQHF
TGCGCCAGCAGCTTGGCCTCAGGGGACGGCCAGCCCCAGCATTTT
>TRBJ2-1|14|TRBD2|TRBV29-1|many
CSVTGPGLANEQFF
TGCAGCGTTACGGGTCCGGGACTAGCAAATGAGCAGTTCTTC
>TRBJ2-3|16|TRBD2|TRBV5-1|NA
CASSALTSGGGDTQYF
TGCGCCAGCAGCGCCCTGACTAGCGGGGGGGGAGATACGCAGTATTTT
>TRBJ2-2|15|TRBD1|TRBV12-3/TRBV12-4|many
CASRRDRTNTGELFF
TGTGCCAGCAGAAGGGACAGGACTAACACCGGGGAGCTGTTTTTT
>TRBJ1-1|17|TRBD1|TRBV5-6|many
CASSPDGQGAWNTEAFF
TGTGCCAGCAGCCCTGACGGCCAGGGGGCTTGGAACACTGAAGCTTTCTTT
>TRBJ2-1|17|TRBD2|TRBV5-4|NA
CASSLGWLAGDHNEQFF
TGTGCCAGCAGCTTGGGATGGCTAGCGGGGGATCACAATGAGCAGTTCTTC